This is a list of T cell receptor beta chains from one sample in a study of blood T cell repertoires in COVID-19. Measured with immunoSEQ multiplex PCR; TCRdb has only the in-frame clones, and not every one. Of some 140,000 clones in the sample, roughly 85% are singletons; the top ten hold roughly 3.6%. What was sequenced was peripheral blood. All receptors come from a man between 60 and 75 years old with acute or convalescent COVID-19. Both conserved end residues are part of each CDR3. The order of the fields is V gene, J gene, CDR3 protein.

>TRBV9|TRBJ1-1
CASSVGGTGATEAFF
>TRBV3-1/TRBV3-2|TRBJ1-2
CASSPLGGIIGYTF
>TRBV30|TRBJ1-1
CAWRRTGNTEAFF
>TRBV19|TRBJ2-7
CASSPGQGRNGQYF
>TRBV19|TRBJ1-1
CASRKQGAENTEAFF
>TRBV3-1/TRBV3-2|TRBJ2-7
CASSPSGNFLHEQYF
>TRBV3-1/TRBV3-2|TRBJ2-7
CASSGIMGQGASEQYF
>TRBV7-8|TRBJ2-7
CASSLAPGTGSYEQYF
>TRBV9|TRBJ2-5
CASSVGLAGERRRETQYF
>TRBV7-2|TRBJ2-3
CASSLERGGDTQYF
>TRBV28|TRBJ2-3
CASRPVSSTDTQYF
>TRBV10-3|TRBJ2-1
CAIRESSGRPQFF
>TRBV15|TRBJ1-1
CATSRDPRGRTEAFF
>TRBV5-1|TRBJ1-1
CASSFTRGMNTEAFF
>TRBV7-3|TRBJ1-3
CASSLAAFSGNTIYF
>TRBV2|TRBJ1-4
CASFGNERGKLFF
>TRBV4-1|TRBJ1-4
CASSTKRDRPSTNEKLFF
>TRBV9|TRBJ2-5
CASSSLSAGRETQYF
>TRBV7-9|TRBJ1-6
CASSLSGAYNSPLHF
>TRBV19|TRBJ1-2
CASNPQGHYGYTF
>TRBV29-1|TRBJ2-1
CSLDTGAPRNEQFF
>TRBV4-2|TRBJ2-1
CASSPARGYNEQFF
>TRBV30|TRBJ2-2
CAWSESGVDTGELFF
>TRBV14|TRBJ2-5
CASSPQAGLETQYF
>TRBV13|TRBJ2-3
CASSSRQLDTQYF
>TRBV6-6|TRBJ2-7
CASRTLAGRSYEQYF
>TRBV19|TRBJ1-3
CASTRAGGNTIYF
>TRBV14|TRBJ1-2
CASSPQGAPGYGYTF
>TRBV27|TRBJ2-7
CASSYTGVRTYEQYF
>TRBV9|TRBJ2-2
CASSVGVGATGELFF
>TRBV24-1|TRBJ1-5
CATRDSRGGNQPQHF
>TRBV6-5|TRBJ2-7
CASSHTSGQPYEQYF
>TRBV7-2|TRBJ1-5
CASSLETGNNQPQHF
>TRBV5-1|TRBJ1-2
CASSLEGQGAGGYTF
>TRBV5-8|TRBJ1-2
CASSGPHGSRPISLGGYTF
>TRBV2|TRBJ1-1
CASSITQVGGTEAFF
>TRBV19|TRBJ2-1
CASRSNLNTHNEQFF
>TRBV30|TRBJ2-2
CAWIGGSGNTGELFF
>TRBV4-1|TRBJ1-4
CASSHGRVTATNEKLFF
>TRBV6-5|TRBJ2-7
CASTTSGVAYEQYF
>TRBV5-4|TRBJ2-3
CASSRIGGTDTQYF
>TRBV12-3/TRBV12-4|TRBJ1-1
CASSLQMNTEAFF
>TRBV7-9|TRBJ1-5
CASSLDGAGNNQPQHF
>TRBV3-1/TRBV3-2|TRBJ1-2
CASSYQGAGNYGYTF
>TRBV28|TRBJ2-7
CASLPDSYSYEQYF